This TCR beta chain was obtained from a study of radiotherapy plus CTLA-4 blockade in lung cancer listed by TCRdb under 2018. As for the study more broadly: Objective responses occurred in roughly 20% of enrolled patients, and 30% to 35% achieved disease control. Results and caveats for the whole study, not just this receptor: Increased serum interferon-beta after radiation, together with early dynamic changes in blood T cell clones, were reported to be the strongest predictors of response. After treatment with radiotherapy and ipilimumab, TCR clones that came from tumors expanded in the peripheral blood.

The study tested focal radiation therapy combined with CTLA-4 blockade (ipilimumab) in patients with chemo-refractory metastatic non-small-cell lung cancer. Library prep was done by the immunoSEQ multiplex PCR assay. TCRdb retrieved this table from immuneACCESS and kept in-frame rearrangements only. Not all clones are present; in checked studies, unresolved V genes account for under half, and no reason is known for the remainder. The sample data list some 87,000 clones, and approximately 83% of these were observed just once. Jointly, the top ten make up 14% to 15% of the sample. In the case of this clone: Its target antigen remains unknown. The input lacks base qualities; no much larger clone sits a single base away.

V is shortened by 6 bases, J by 8 bases, and the region joining them spans 13 bases. As encoded in the germline V gene, CDR1 is MNHEY while CDR2 is SVGAGI. Including cysteine and phenylalanine, the CDR3 has 13 amino acids. Of all the DNA, just the CDR3 is kept, 39 bases in frame from base 1. Sequences were derived from peripheral blood, sampled from a patient treated with radiotherapy plus ipilimumab. This clonotype was obtained from a human donor with non-small cell lung cancer that progressed on radiotherapy plus ipilimumab. The rearranged chain carries TRBV6-5 and TRBJ2-2, with the identity of the D gene unclear. The bases are TGTGCCAGCAGCTACACGGGCCGGGGGGAGCTGTTTTTT. The encoded protein is CASSYTGRGELFF.